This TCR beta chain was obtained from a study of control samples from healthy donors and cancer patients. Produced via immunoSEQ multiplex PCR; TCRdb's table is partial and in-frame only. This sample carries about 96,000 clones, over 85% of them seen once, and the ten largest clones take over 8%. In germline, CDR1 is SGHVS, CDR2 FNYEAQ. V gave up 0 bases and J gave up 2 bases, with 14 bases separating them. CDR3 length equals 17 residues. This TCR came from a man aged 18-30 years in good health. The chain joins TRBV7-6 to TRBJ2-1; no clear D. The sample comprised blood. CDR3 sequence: CASSLAVGQITYNEQFF. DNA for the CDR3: TGTGCCAGCAGCTTAGCTGTTGGGCAGATCACCTACAATGAGCAGTTCTTC.